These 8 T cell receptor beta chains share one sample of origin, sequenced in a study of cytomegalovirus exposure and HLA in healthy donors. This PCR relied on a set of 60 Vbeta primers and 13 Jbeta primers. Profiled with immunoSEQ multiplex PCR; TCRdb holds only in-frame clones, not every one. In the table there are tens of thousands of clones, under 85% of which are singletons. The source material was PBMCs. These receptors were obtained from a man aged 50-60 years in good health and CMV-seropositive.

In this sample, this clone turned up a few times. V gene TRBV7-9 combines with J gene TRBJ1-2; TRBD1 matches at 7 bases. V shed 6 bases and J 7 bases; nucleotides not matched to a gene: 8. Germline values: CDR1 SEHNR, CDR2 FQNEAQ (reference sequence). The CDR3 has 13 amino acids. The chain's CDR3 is CASSSDRASGYTF. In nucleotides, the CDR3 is TGTGCCAGCAGTTCCGACAGGGCGAGTGGCTACACCTTC. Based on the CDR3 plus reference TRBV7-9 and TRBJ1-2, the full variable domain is DTGVSQNPRHKITKRGQNVTFRCDPISEHNRLYWYRQTLGQGPEFLTYFQNEAQLEKSRLLSDRFSAERPKGSFSTLEIQRTEQGDSAMYLCASSSDRASGYTFGSGTRLTVV.

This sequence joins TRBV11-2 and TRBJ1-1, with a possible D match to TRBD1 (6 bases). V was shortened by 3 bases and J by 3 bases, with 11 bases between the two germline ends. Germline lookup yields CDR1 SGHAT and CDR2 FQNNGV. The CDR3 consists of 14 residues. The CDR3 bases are TGTGCCAGCAGCTTTGGGGGGGCTGACACTGAAGCTTTCTTT. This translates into CASSFGGADTEAFF.

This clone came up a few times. The CDR3 DNA reads TGTGCCAGCAGTTTACAGGACAGGGGGTACTATGGCTACACCTTC. As protein: CASSLQDRGYYGYTF. The chain joins TRBV5-5 to TRBJ1-2, with TRBD1 matching over 10 bases. Trimming took 5 bases from V and 3 from J; bases not matched to a gene: 7. The CDR3 length is 15 residues. Germline V gives CDR1 SGHKS, CDR2 YYEKEE (reference sequence).

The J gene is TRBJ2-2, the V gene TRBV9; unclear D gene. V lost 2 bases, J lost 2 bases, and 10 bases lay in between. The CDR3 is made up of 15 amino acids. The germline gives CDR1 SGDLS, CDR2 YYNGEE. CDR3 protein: CASSVRGFNTGELFF. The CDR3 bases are TGTGCCAGCAGCGTGCGCGGTTTTAACACCGGGGAGCTGTTTTTT.

CDR3: CASSPQPAGYNEQFF. The CDR3 bases are TGTGCCAGCTCACCCCAGCCAGCGGGGTACAATGAGCAGTTCTTC. This chain uses TRBV18 with TRBJ2-1; 7 nucleotides agree with TRBD2. The V segment lost 3 bases and the J segment 4 bases; nucleotides outside the gene matches: 6. The length of the CDR3 is 15 residues. CDR1 is KGHSH and CDR2 is LQKENI in the germline V gene.

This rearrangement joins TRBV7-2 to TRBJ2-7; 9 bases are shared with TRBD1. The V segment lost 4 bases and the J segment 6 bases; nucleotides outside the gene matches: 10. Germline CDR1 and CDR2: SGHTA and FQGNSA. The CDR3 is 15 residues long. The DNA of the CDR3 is TGTGCCAGCAGCTCAGGGACAGGGTGGGTCGGCGAGCAGTACTTC. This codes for CASSSGTGWVGEQYF.

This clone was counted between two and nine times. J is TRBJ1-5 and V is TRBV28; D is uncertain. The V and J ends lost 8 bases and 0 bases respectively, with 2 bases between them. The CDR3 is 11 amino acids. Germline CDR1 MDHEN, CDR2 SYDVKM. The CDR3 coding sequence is TGTGCCAGCTATAGCAATCAGCCCCAGCATTTT. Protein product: CASYSNQPQHF.

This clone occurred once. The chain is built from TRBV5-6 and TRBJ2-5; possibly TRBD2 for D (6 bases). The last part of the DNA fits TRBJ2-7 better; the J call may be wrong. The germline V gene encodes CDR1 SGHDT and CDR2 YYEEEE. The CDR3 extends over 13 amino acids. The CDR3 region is CASSWDAGYEQYF. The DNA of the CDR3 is TGTGCCAGCAGCTGGGATGCGGGATACGAGCAGTACTTC.